These 11 T cell receptor beta chains were sequenced from one sample in a study of CD8+ T cells in alopecia areata. RNA extraction and reverse transcription yielded cDNA as sequencing template. Generated by immunoSEQ multiplex PCR, the TCRdb table keeps only in-frame clones and is missing some. Altogether about 120,000 clones are present, approximately 38% being singletons, with the ten largest covering over 3%. The sample taken for sequencing was CD4+ T cells sorted from blood. The receptors originated from a human donor with alopecia areata.

This sequence joins TRBV28 and TRBJ1-5; TRBD1 matches 12 bases. The length of the CDR3 is 17 residues. Germline V lookup: CDR1 MDHEN, CDR2 SYDVKM. V trimming: 6 bases; J trimming: 6 bases; junction bases outside the gene matches: 12. The DNA of the CDR3 is TGTGCCAGCAGAGCCGGGACAGGGGGCTTAAGACGTCAGCCCCAGCATTTT. Amino acid sequence: CASRAGTGGLRRQPQHF.

The chain couples TRBV30 to TRBJ2-2; no clear D gene. This CDR3 comprises 11 residues. The germline CDR1 and CDR2 sequences are GTSNPN and SVGIG (reference sequence). V was pared by 2 bases and J by 7 bases, with 5 bases between. CDR3 loop: CAWSTGGELFF. Written as DNA, the CDR3 is TGTGCCTGGAGTACCGGCGGGGAGCTGTTTTTT.

This sequence joins TRBV29-1 and TRBJ2-1, with D maybe TRBD2 (5 bases). Trimming removed 7 bases at V and 8 bases at J, with 12 bases between. CDR1 and CDR2 (germline): SQVTM, ANQGSEA. The CDR3 runs 11 residues. CDR3 sequence: CSARTFDEQFF. CDR3 nucleotides: TGCAGCGCGAGGACTTTCGATGAGCAGTTCTTC.

The J gene is TRBJ1-2, the V gene TRBV28, with a tentative D call TRBD1 (6 bases). The germline V and J ends were trimmed by 2 bases and 3 bases, with 7 bases remaining between them. CDR1 MDHEN and CDR2 SYDVKM come from the germline V gene. The CDR3 is 13 residues long. Here the CDR3 DNA reads TGTGCCAGCAGTTTACCAGGGGACTATGGCTACACCTTC. It specifies CASSLPGDYGYTF.

This clone has more than one count but fewer than ten. The chain carries TRBV6-1 and TRBJ2-5; D possibly corresponds to TRBD2 (6 bases). Germline V gene lookup returns CDR1 MNHNS and CDR2 SASEGT. This CDR3 is built from 13 residues. The V and J ends lost 4 bases and 4 bases respectively, with 10 bases between them. This chain's CDR3 is CASSAGTRETQYF. The CDR3 DNA follows: TGTGCCAGCAGTGCCGGGACTCGAGAGACCCAGTACTTC.

The genes are TRBV20-1 and TRBJ2-7; D remains unclear. Trimming shortened V by 6 bases and J by 9 bases, and 12 bases separated the two germline ends. CDR3 length: 10 amino acids. Per the germline V gene, CDR1 is DFQATT and CDR2 is SNEGSKA (reference sequence). Here the CDR3 DNA reads TGCAGTGCGATGGAAGGTATGCAGTACTTC. As protein: CSAMEGMQYF.

The rearrangement joins TRBV29-1 to TRBJ2-5; 9 nucleotides align to TRBD2. V lost 4 bases to trimming and J lost 11 bases; unmatched junction nucleotides: 11. The CDR3 has 13 amino acids. From germline, CDR1 is SQVTM and CDR2 ANQGSEA. The CDR3 sequence: CSVGNSGSGWQYF. The CDR3 nucleotides read TGCAGCGTTGGTAATAGCGGGAGCGGCTGGCAGTACTTC. The whole variable domain, remainder taken from reference TRBV29-1 and TRBJ2-5, is SAVISQKPSRDICQRGTSLTIQCQVDSQVTMMFWYRQQPGQSLTLIATANQGSEATYESGFVIDKFPISRPNLTFSTLTVSNMSPEDSSIYLCSVGNSGSGWQYFGPGTRLLVL.

This clone was detected a few times. The J gene is TRBJ1-2, the V gene TRBV29-1; 7 bases are shared with TRBD1. Germline-derived CDR1 and CDR2 are SQVTM and ANQGSEA. The CDR3 covers 13 residues. After removal of 4 bases from V and 5 bases from J, the junction contained 7 bases not matched to a gene. The CDR3 coding sequence is TGCAGCGTTGGGGCAGGGGGAGGTTATGGCTACACCTTC. It encodes CSVGAGGGYGYTF.

This clone has a handful of counts. V and J are TRBV28 and TRBJ1-4; no clear D. Trimming left V 3 bases short and J 7 bases short, with 3 bases between. The CDR3 covers 11 residues. Germline CDR1 reads MDHEN; CDR2 reads SYDVKM. Here the CDR3 reads CASSLSEKLFF. The CDR3 region has the DNA TGTGCCAGCAGTTTGTCTGAAAAACTGTTTTTT.

This clone was picked up a small number of times. The J gene is TRBJ2-2, the V gene TRBV4-3, with no clear D. CDR1 and CDR2 from the germline V gene are LGHNA and YSLEER. This CDR3 has 15 residues. V lost 3 bases, J lost 3 bases, and 11 bases lay in between. CDR3 protein: CASSHGQRHTGELFF. CDR3 coding DNA: TGCGCCAGCAGCCATGGCCAGCGTCACACCGGGGAGCTGTTTTTT.

The rearrangement joins TRBV29-1 to TRBJ1-3; D is unclear. This CDR3 spans 14 amino acids. CDR1 SQVTM and CDR2 ANQGSEA come from the germline V gene. V lost 2 bases to trimming and J lost 1 base, with 9 bases between them. The CDR3 DNA reads TGCAGCGTTGAAAATCCACCGTCTGGAAACACCATATATTTT. This sequence encodes CSVENPPSGNTIYF.